This T cell receptor beta chain was observed in a study of shared clonotypes between healthy human individuals. For the study at large: Each donor's CD4 naive and CD4 memory cells filled three plates apiece, CD8 naive two, and CD8 memory one.

Whole-study findings and limits: Sequencing depth was expected to affect clonotype sharing among donors. Generally, estimated richness proved larger in naive subsets than it did in memory subsets.

Germline V gene lookup returns CDR1 MNHEY and CDR2 SMNVEV (reference sequence). J was trimmed by 5 bases and V by 5 bases; bases with no gene match: 10. The CDR3 has 15 amino acids. CD45RO-negative CD8 cells positively selected for CCR7 made up the naive population, which excluded terminally differentiated effector memory CD45RA+ cells. The healthy adult donors were HIV-negative and reported no recent acute infections or vaccinations. Using immunoSEQ multiplex PCR, the repertoire was profiled, and TCRdb retains in-frame clones only, with some absent. The profile shows about 2.1 million clones, around 93% of them singletons. As to this clone: What it binds is unknown.

The genes are TRBV27 and TRBJ2-7; 9 bases match TRBD2. Sequenced: naive CD8+ T cells from PBMCs. The clonotype was recovered from a young man in good health. Some clones in this sample may be carry-over from other donors' samples. The CDR3 nucleotides read TGTGCCAGCAGTACCGGGGGACTAGCTGATAACGAGCAGTACTTC. Its protein is CASSTGGLADNEQYF.